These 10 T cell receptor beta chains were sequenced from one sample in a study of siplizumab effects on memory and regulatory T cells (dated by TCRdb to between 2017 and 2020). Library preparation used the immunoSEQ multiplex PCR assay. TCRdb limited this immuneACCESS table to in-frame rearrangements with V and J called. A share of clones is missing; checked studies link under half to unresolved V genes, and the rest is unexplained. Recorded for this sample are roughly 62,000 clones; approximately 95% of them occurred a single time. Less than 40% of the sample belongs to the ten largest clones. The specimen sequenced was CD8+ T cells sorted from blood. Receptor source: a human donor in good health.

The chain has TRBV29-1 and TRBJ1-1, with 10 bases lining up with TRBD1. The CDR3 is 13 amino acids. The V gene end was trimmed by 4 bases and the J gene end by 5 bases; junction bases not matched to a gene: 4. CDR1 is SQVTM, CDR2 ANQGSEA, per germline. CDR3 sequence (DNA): TGCAGCGTTGGGACAGGGGGGTTTACTGAAGCTTTCTTT. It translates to CSVGTGGFTEAFF. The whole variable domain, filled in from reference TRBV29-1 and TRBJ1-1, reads SAVISQKPSRDICQRGTSLTIQCQVDSQVTMMFWYRQQPGQSLTLIATANQGSEATYESGFVIDKFPISRPNLTFSTLTVSNMSPEDSSIYLCSVGTGGFTEAFFGQGTRLTVV.

CDR3 nucleotides: TGTGCCAGCTCGTCCGGGACAGGGTTCATGGAGACCCAGTACTTC. It is translated as CASSSGTGFMETQYF. The gene calls are TRBV18 and TRBJ2-5; 9 bases match TRBD1. Looked up from germline, CDR1 is KGHSH and CDR2 is LQKENI. The CDR3 has 15 amino acids. The ends lost 6 bases at V and 5 bases at J; junction bases unmatched: 10.

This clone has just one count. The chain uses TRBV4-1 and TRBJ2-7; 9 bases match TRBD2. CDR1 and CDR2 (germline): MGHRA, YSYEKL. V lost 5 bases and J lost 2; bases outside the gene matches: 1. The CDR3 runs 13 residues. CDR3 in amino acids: CASSERGAYEQYF. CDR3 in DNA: TGCGCCAGCAGCGAGCGGGGGGCCTACGAGCAGTACTTC.

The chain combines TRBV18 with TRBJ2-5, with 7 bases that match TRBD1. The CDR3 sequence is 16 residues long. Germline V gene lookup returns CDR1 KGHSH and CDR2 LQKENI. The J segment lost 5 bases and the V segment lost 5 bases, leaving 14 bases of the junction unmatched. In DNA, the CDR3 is TGTGCCAGCTCAACGTCCGGGACAGTTTTTAGGGAGACCCAGTACTTC. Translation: CASSTSGTVFRETQYF.

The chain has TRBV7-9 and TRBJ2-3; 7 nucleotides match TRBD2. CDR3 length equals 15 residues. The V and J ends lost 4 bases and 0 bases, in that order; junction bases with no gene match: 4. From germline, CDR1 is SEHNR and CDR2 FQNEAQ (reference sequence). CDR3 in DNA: TGTGCCAGCAGCTCGTTGGGGGGGAGCACAGATACGCAGTATTTT. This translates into CASSSLGGSTDTQYF.

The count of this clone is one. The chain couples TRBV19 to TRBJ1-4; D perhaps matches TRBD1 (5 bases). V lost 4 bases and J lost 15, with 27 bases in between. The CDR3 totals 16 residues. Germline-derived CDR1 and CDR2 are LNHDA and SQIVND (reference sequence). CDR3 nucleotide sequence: TGTGCCAGTAGTAGCCCCCCCGGGACCATCGCGATAGAATTGTTTTTT. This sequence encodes CASSSPPGTIAIELFF.

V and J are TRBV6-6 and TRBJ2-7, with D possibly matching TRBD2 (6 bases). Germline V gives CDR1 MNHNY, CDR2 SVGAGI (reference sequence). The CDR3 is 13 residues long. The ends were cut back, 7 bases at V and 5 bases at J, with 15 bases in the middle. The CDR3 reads CASTKGGINEQYF. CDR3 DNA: TGTGCCAGCACCAAGGGCGGGATCAACGAGCAGTACTTC.

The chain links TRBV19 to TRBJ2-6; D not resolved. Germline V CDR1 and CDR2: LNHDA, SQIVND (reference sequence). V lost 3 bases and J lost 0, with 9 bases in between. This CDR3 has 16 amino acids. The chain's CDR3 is CASSILPNSGANVLTF. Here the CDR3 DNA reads TGTGCCAGTAGTATCTTACCCAACTCTGGGGCCAACGTCCTGACTTTC.

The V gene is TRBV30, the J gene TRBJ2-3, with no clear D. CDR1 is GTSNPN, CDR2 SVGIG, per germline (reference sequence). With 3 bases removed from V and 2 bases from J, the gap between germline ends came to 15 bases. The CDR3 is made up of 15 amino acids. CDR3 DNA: TGTGCCTGGAGCGGTGAGCCCCAAGACACAGATACGCAGTATTTT. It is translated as CAWSGEPQDTDTQYF.

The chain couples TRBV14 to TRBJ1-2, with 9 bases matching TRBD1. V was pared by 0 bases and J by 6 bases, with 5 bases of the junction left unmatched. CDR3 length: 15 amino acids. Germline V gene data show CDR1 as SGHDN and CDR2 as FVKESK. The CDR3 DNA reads TGTGCCAGCAGCCAAGAGACAGGGGGATCGAATGGCTACACCTTC. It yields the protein CASSQETGGSNGYTF.